Listed here is a single T cell receptor beta chain. CDR3 length: 16 amino acids. CDR1 SGHTS and CDR2 YDEGEE come from the germline V gene. Trimming cost V 4 bases and J 2 bases, with 17 bases left between them. Using immunoSEQ multiplex PCR, the repertoire was profiled, and TCRdb retains in-frame clones only, with some absent. Here the sample spans fewer than 850,000 clones, around 72% being singletons. The sample belongs to a study of shared clonotypes between healthy human individuals. This clonotype was obtained from a woman in her twenties or thirties in good health. The chain carries TRBV5-8 and TRBJ2-3, with D possibly TRBD2 on 6 matching bases. Sequenced input: memory CD4+ T cells sorted from blood. Regarding subset: CD45RA-negative fraction. The CDR3 here is CASSLGGGQDTDTQYF. In DNA, the CDR3 is TGTGCCAGCAGCCTGGGAGGCGGGCAGGACACAGATACGCAGTATTTT.